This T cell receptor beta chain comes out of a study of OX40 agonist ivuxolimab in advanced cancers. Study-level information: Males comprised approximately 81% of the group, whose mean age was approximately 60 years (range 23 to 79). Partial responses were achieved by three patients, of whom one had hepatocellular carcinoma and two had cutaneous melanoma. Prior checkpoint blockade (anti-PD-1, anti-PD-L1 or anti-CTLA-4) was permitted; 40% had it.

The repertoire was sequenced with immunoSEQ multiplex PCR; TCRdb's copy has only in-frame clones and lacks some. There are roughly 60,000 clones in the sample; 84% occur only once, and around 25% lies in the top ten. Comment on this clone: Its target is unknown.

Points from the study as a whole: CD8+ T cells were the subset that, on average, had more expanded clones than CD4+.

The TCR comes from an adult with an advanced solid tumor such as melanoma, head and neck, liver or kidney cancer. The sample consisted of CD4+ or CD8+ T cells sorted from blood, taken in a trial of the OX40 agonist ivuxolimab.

Here the CDR3 DNA reads TGCGCCAGCAGCTTGGATAAGGTGGAGGGGGGCGAAGCTTTCTTT. Translated, it gives CASSLDKVEGGEAFF. The V gene is TRBV5-1, the J gene TRBJ1-1; D possibly corresponds to TRBD1 (6 bases). Per the germline V gene, CDR1 is SGHRS and CDR2 is YFSETQ. The CDR3 contains 15 residues. The ends were cut back, 0 bases at V and 8 bases at J, with 17 bases in the middle.